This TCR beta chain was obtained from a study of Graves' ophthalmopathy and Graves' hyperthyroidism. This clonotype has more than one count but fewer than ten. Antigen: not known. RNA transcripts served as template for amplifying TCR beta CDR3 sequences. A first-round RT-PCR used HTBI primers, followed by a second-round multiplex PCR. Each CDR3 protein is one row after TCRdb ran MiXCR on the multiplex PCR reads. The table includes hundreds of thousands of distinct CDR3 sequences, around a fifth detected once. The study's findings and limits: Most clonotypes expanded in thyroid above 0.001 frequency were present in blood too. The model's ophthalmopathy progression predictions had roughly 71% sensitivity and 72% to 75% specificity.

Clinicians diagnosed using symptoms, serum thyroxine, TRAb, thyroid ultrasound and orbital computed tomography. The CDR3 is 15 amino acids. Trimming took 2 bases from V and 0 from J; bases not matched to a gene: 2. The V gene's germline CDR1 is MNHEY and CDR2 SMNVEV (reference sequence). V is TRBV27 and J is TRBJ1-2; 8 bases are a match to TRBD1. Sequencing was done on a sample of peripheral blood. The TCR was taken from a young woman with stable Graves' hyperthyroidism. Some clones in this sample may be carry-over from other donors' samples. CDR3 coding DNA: TGTGCCAGCAGTTTACAGGGGGCGACTAACTATGGCTACACCTTC. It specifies CASSLQGATNYGYTF.